The source of this TCR beta chain is a study of early T cells in non-severe SARS-CoV-2 infection. Study-wide background: Sequenced material consisted of bulk RNA (from unsorted whole blood), and chains were unpaired. General study findings and limits: Anti-spike CD8 specificities were favored by VDJdb matching, whose results missed private and CD4 specificities.

Individual cDNA molecules received unique molecular identifiers. TCRdb reanalysed the 5' RACE reads using MiXCR and keeps one entry per CDR3 protein. The sample records 40,000 to 45,000 distinct CDR3 sequences, over 3.5% being singletons. This CDR3 is 14 amino acids long. CDR1 and CDR2 (germline): ENHRY, SYGVKD. The V end lost 7 bases, the J end lost 3 bases, and 13 bases lay between the germline ends. There are many counts of this clonotype. The antigen is undetermined. This rearrangement joins TRBV10-3 to TRBJ1-3; perhaps TRBD1 as D (6 bases). This receptor was obtained from an adult who was a healthcare worker with PCR-confirmed SARS-CoV-2 infection or an uninfected control (not recorded which). The sequencing sample was made of whole blood. CDR3 bases: TGTGCCATCAAGGGGGAAGCAAGTGGAAACACCATATATTTT. Its translation: CAIKGEASGNTIYF.